What follows are 13 T cell receptor beta chains derived from one specimen sequenced in a study of long-term antiretroviral therapy in people with HIV. Version v3.0 of the immunoSEQ assay was performed at survey level. The repertoire was sequenced with immunoSEQ multiplex PCR; TCRdb's copy has only in-frame clones and lacks some. The sample holds under 20,000 clones; 75% to 85% are singletons and the top ten take around a tenth. Sequencing used unsorted PBMCs, obtained 0.2 years after starting antiretroviral therapy. The receptors derive from a woman in her thirties or forties with HIV.

This clone appeared a few times. The rearrangement joins TRBV6-5 to TRBJ1-2; 9 bases are shared with TRBD1. Germline CDR1 and CDR2: MNHEY and SVGAGI. V shed 6 bases and J 5 bases; nucleotides not matched to a gene: 7. The CDR3 runs to 14 residues. CDR3 nucleotides: TGTGCCAGCAGGCCACAGGGGGCGCGATATGGCTACACCTTC. It yields the protein CASRPQGARYGYTF.

In its sample, this clone is medium-sized. The V gene is TRBV23-1, the J gene TRBJ2-2, with D possibly TRBD2 on 6 matching bases. TRBV23-1 is filed as an ORF, its function uncertain. V shed 0 bases and J shed 1 base, with 15 bases lying between them. The CDR3 covers 18 residues. CDR3 coding DNA: TGCGCCAGCAGTCAATCGATTGAAGGGCGGGGGAACACCGGGGAGCTGTTTTTT. Encoded protein: CASSQSIEGRGNTGELFF.

This clone has just one count. The chain couples TRBV15 to TRBJ1-2, with TRBD1 matching over 9 bases. Germline CDR1 and CDR2: LNHNV and YYDKDF (reference sequence). V was clipped by 0 bases and J by 4 bases; unmatched bases: 9. The CDR3 contains 17 residues. CDR3 residues: CATSRDPNRGLSYGYTF. CDR3 in DNA: TGTGCCACCAGCAGAGATCCCAACAGGGGGCTGAGCTATGGCTACACCTTC.

V and J are TRBV18 and TRBJ2-7; D is possibly TRBD1 (5 bases). CDR3 length: 14 residues. Germline V gene lookup returns CDR1 KGHSH and CDR2 LQKENI. Between the trimmed V and J ends, which lost 2 bases and 2 bases, there was a span of 10 bases. CDR3 nucleotide sequence: TGTGCCAGCTCACCAGACAGAAATCCCTACGAGCAGTACTTC. Protein: CASSPDRNPYEQYF.

V gene TRBV13 combines with J gene TRBJ2-1, with D possibly TRBD2 on 5 matching bases. This CDR3 has 13 amino acids. Trimming shortened V by 5 bases and J by 7 bases, and 12 bases separated the two germline ends. CDR1 is PRHDT and CDR2 is FYEKMQ in the germline V gene (reference sequence). CDR3 DNA sequence: TGTGCCAGCAGCCCGACACCGGGGAATGAGCAGTTCTTC. Translated: CASSPTPGNEQFF.

The chain combines TRBV7-2 with TRBJ1-2; maybe TRBD1 (5 bases). The CDR3 extends over 15 amino acids. Germline CDR1 reads SGHTA; CDR2 reads FQGNSA. Trimming stripped 5 bases from V and 0 bases from J, with 13 bases between. The DNA for the CDR3 is TGTGCCAGCAGCCGGGACGGGTCAGCTAACTATGGCTACACCTTC. Its protein is CASSRDGSANYGYTF.

The V and J genes are TRBV4-1 and TRBJ1-1, with D unresolved. The CDR3 sequence is 14 residues long. Looked up from germline, CDR1 is MGHRA and CDR2 is YSYEKL. Trimming took 4 bases from V and 1 from J, leaving 10 bases between them. As DNA, the CDR3 is TGCGCCAGCAGCCGCGTCGACACGAACACTGAAGCTTTCTTT. Translating it yields CASSRVDTNTEAFF.

DNA of the CDR3: TGTGCCACCAGATCAACCGGGACCTACGAGCAGTACTTC. This sequence encodes CATRSTGTYEQYF. This chain links TRBV15 with TRBJ2-7; weak D call: TRBD2 (5 bases). The ends were cut back, 6 bases at V and 2 bases at J, with 11 bases in the middle. CDR1 is LNHNV, CDR2 YYDKDF, per germline (reference sequence). CDR3 length: 13 residues.

The chain employs TRBV9 and TRBJ2-7; 7 bases are a match to TRBD2. J was trimmed by 4 bases and V by 0 bases; bases with no gene match: 4. The CDR3 extends over 14 amino acids. Per the germline V gene, CDR1 is SGDLS and CDR2 is YYNGEE. The CDR3 is CASSVGDSGYEQYF. The CDR3 coding sequence is TGTGCCAGCAGCGTAGGGGATAGCGGGTACGAGCAGTACTTC. Complete variable domain (other parts from reference TRBV9 and TRBJ2-7): DSGVTQTPKHLITATGQRVTLRCSPRSGDLSVYWYQQSLDQGLQFLIQYYNGEERAKGNILERFSAQQFPDLHSELNLSSLELGDSALYFCASSVGDSGYEQYFGPGTRLTVT.

This clone has a single count. The gene calls are TRBV30 and TRBJ1-5; 8 positions agree with TRBD1. Germline values: CDR1 GTSNPN, CDR2 SVGIG (reference sequence). CDR3 length: 14 residues. The junction had 5 bases not matched to a gene; V was cut back by 0 bases and J by 7 bases. The CDR3 protein is CAWSVTGGGQPQHF. CDR3 nucleotides: TGTGCCTGGAGTGTAACAGGGGGAGGACAGCCCCAGCATTTT.

V usage is TRBV7-2 and J usage is TRBJ2-7, with D uncertain. The CDR3 spans 14 residues. Germline values: CDR1 SGHTA, CDR2 FQGNSA. Trimming left V 6 bases short and J 7 bases short, with 19 bases between. The CDR3 region has the DNA TGTGCCAGCAGTAAGCAAAGGTCCGCCGGGGAGCAGTACTTC. Protein product: CASSKQRSAGEQYF.

This clone was recorded once. This chain uses TRBV19 with TRBJ1-2; D gene unclear. Trimming left V 0 bases short and J 6 bases short, with 11 bases between. CDR1 is LNHDA, CDR2 SQIVND, per germline (reference sequence). The CDR3 totals 14 residues. The CDR3 loop reads CASSIEATINGYTF. CDR3 coding DNA: TGTGCCAGTAGTATAGAGGCGACCATTAATGGCTACACCTTC.

This chain connects TRBV19 to TRBJ2-5; D is uncertain. Trimming cost V 2 bases and J 1 base, with 5 bases left between them. There are 13 residues in the CDR3. The germline CDR1 and CDR2 sequences are LNHDA and SQIVND (reference sequence). CDR3 protein: CASSIWSQETQYF. CDR3 in DNA: TGTGCCAGTAGTATATGGAGCCAAGAGACCCAGTACTTC.